This T cell receptor beta chain was sequenced in a study of T cell repertoires in cytomegalovirus infection (dated by TCRdb to the late 2010s). Looking at the study overall: The peptide stimulations were aimed at well-studied HLA-B-restricted epitopes as well as recently identified HLA-C-restricted CMV epitopes, whose presentation resists viral immunomodulation. The HLA type of each donor mattered for the analysis, because public TCR beta signatures pointed to carriage of CMV infection along with the matching HLA type. The paper as a whole reports these results and caveats: Cumulative frequency of public TCR beta family members discriminated carriers of CMV infection plus the relevant HLA type in this cohort and an independent roughly 320-donor cohort. In the ex vivo response, HLA-C-restricted CMV-specific TCR beta clonotypes were dominant, and in two of eight donors the single most frequent clonotype came from this HLA-C-restricted group.

For sequencing, an Illumina HiSeq 1500 was employed. TCRdb passed the public sequencing reads through fastp at Q25 and MiXCR, retaining productive beta sequences. Here each entry gathers all rows of one CDR3 protein and keeps the most common genes and DNA. Counted in this sample were about 180,000 distinct CDR3 sequences; approximately 21% of them appeared once. Of the sample, roughly 25% is held by the ten largest clones. The treatment or condition tag for this specimen amounts to: in vitro stimulation with specific CMV peptide epitopes to enrich CMV-specific T cells. CDR1 and CDR2 are read off the germline V gene (reference sequence) as MNHNY and SVGAGI. From V the trimming removes 8 bases and from J it removes 1 base, while the gene matches leave 4 bases of the junction unaccounted for. From the cysteine through the phenylalanine, the CDR3 covers 14 amino acids. The sequence is cut down to CDR3 DNA, 42 bases in frame from base 1.

Comments on this clonotype: There is no known antigen for this receptor. No much larger clonotype is one base removed from it; base qualities were not supplied.

The chain is made from TRBV6-6 and TRBJ2-1; TRBD1 matches 8 bases in the middle. This sequence was found in a human donor in good health (CMV status not recorded). Some clones in this sample may be carry-over from other donors' samples. The specimen comprised CD8+ T cells from cultured PBMCs, sampled from culture after CMV antigen stimulation. The sequence in DNA is TGTGCCAGCTGGGACAGGTCATCCTACAATGAGCAGTTCTTC. This is translated as CASWDRSSYNEQFF.